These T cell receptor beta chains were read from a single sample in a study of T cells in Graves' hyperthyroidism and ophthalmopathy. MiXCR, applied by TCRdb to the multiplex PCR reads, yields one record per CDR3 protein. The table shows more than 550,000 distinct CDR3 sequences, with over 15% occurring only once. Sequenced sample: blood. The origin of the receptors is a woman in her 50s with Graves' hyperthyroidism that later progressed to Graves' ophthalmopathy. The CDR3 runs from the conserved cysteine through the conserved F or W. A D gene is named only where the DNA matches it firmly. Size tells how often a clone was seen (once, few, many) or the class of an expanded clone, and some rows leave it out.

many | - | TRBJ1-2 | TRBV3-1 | CASSQFQGQGYTF | TGTGCCAGCAGCCAATTTCAGGGGCAGGGCTACACCTTC
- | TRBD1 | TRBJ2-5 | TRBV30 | CAWSPDRGGETQYF | TGTGCCTGGAGTCCGGACAGGGGTGGGGAGACCCAGTACTTC
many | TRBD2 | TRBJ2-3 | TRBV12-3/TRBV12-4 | CASSLAGSGGPSTDTQYF | TGTGCCAGCAGTTTAGCTGGTAGCGGGGGCCCTAGCACAGATACGCAGTATTTT
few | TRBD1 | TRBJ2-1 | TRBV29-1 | CSVEEGTGAYNEQFF | TGCAGCGTTGAAGAAGGGACAGGGGCCTACAATGAGCAGTTCTTC
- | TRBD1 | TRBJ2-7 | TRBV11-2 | CASSLMQTGGANEQYF | TGTGCCAGCAGCCTGATGCAGACAGGGGGCGCGAACGAGCAGTACTTC
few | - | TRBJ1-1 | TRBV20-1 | CSAVRVTTEAFF | TGCAGTGCCGTCAGGGTCACCACTGAAGCTTTCTTT
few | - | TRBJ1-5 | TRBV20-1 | CSALTSIASNQPQHF | TGCAGTGCCCTCACATCCATAGCGAGCAATCAGCCCCAGCATTTT
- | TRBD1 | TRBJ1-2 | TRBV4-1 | CASSQIVEAGTGTYGYTF | TGCGCCAGCAGCCAAATCGTAGAGGCAGGGACAGGGACCTATGGCTACACCTTC
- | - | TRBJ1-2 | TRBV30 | CAWRQRSNYGYTF | TGTGCCTGGCGGCAACGAAGTAACTATGGCTACACCTTC
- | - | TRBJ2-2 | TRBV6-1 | CASSRTGRGTGELFF | TGTGCCAGCAGCAGGACAGGGAGGGGTACCGGGGAGCTGTTTTTT